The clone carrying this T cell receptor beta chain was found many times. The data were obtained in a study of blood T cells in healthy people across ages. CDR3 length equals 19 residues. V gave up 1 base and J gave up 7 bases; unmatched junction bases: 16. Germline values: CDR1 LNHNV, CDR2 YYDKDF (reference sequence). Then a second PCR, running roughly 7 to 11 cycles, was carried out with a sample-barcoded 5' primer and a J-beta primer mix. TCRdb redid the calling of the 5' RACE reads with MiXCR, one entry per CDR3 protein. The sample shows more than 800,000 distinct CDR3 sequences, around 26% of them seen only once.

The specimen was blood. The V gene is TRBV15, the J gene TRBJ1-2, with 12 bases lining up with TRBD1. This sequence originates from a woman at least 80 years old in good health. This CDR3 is CATSRVLGGQGAPVSGYTF. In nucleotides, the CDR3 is TGTGCCACCAGCAGAGTGTTAGGGGGACAGGGGGCGCCGGTTAGTGGCTACACCTTC.